These 28 T cell receptor beta chains were all obtained from the same sample, sequenced in a study of T cell responses to AZD1222 COVID-19 vaccine (TCRdb year 2021). The sample's time point label is to be understood as: baseline before first vaccination. Libraries were prepared through the immunoSEQ multiplex PCR assay. In TCRdb, the immuneACCESS table is reduced to in-frame sequences with V and J assigned. These tables do not hold every clone; where another copy was compared, an unresolved V gene accounts for under half, and the others remain unexplained. The sample includes about 130,000 clones, with over 75% observed a single time. The ten most abundant clones make up more than 2.5% of the sample. This sample comprised peripheral blood, obtained on day 0 of AZD1222 vaccination. Source of these receptors: an adult in good health.

This clone was picked up one time. The chain joins TRBV6-2 or TRBV6-3 to TRBJ1-1; the D gene is possibly TRBD1 (5 bases). Deletions cut 0 bases from V and 9 bases from J, with 14 bases between. Germline V gene data show CDR1 as MNHEY and CDR2 as SVGEGT. The CDR3 totals 14 residues. The CDR3 nucleotides are TGTGCCAGCAGTTACTCGACTGGGGCGGCCAAAGCTTTCTTT. This sequence encodes CASSYSTGAAKAFF.

The V and J genes are TRBV4-1 and TRBJ2-1; TRBD2 agrees at 8 bases. CDR1 is MGHRA, CDR2 YSYEKL, per germline. Unmatched junction bases numbered 15, after V lost 7 bases and J lost 4 bases. This CDR3 has 17 residues. CDR3 DNA sequence: TGCGCCAGCACCCTTCTTGGCAGCGGGAGAAATTACAATGAGCAGTTCTTC. As protein: CASTLLGSGRNYNEQFF.

The chain uses TRBV9 and TRBJ1-3, with D perhaps TRBD1 (5 bases). Germline assignment: CDR1 SGDLS and CDR2 YYNGEE. The V and J ends lost 6 bases and 8 bases respectively, with 15 bases between them. This CDR3 spans 13 amino acids. CDR3 in amino acids: CASTSGTVDTIYF. CDR3 bases: TGTGCCAGCACCTCAGGGACCGTAGACACCATATATTTT.

V and J are TRBV7-2 and TRBJ1-2; 8 bases line up with TRBD1. V trimming: 3 bases; J trimming: 6 bases; junction bases outside the gene matches: 12. The CDR3 is 16 amino acids. CDR1 is SGHTA, CDR2 FQGNSA, per germline. The CDR3 DNA reads as TGTGCCAGCAGCTTGTCCGGGACAGGCCGTCGTAATGGCTACACCTTC. It codes for CASSLSGTGRRNGYTF.

The rearrangement uses TRBV2 and TRBJ2-2, with 8 bases matching TRBD2. The CDR3 is made up of 13 amino acids. Germline V gives CDR1 SNHLY, CDR2 FYNNEI. The CDR3 DNA reads TGTGCAAGCGGGGGCAAGAACACCGGGGAGCTGTTTTTT. This gives the protein CASGGKNTGELFF.

V gene TRBV4-3 combines with J gene TRBJ1-5; 7 bases are shared with TRBD1. The V gene end was trimmed by 1 base and the J gene end by 7 bases; junction bases not matched to a gene: 7. This CDR3 has 15 amino acids. CDR1 LGHNA and CDR2 YSLEER come from the germline V gene. CDR3 nucleotides: TGCGCCAGCAGCCAAGGGGCTACAGGGGACCAGCCCCAGCATTTT. Protein product: CASSQGATGDQPQHF.

This rearrangement joins TRBV7-9 to TRBJ2-1; 12 positions agree with TRBD2. Trimming cost V 5 bases and J 9 bases; bases outside gene matches: 11. The germline V gene encodes CDR1 SEHNR and CDR2 FQNEAQ (reference sequence). This CDR3 contains 16 residues. The CDR3 protein is CASSTRASGRVGEQFF. CDR3 coding DNA: TGTGCCAGCAGCACCCGGGCTAGCGGGAGGGTGGGTGAGCAGTTCTTC.

This clone showed up just once. The chain links TRBV19 to TRBJ2-3; TRBD2 might be the D (5 bases). The ends were cut back, 4 bases at V and 0 bases at J, with 5 bases in the middle. Germline V gives CDR1 LNHDA, CDR2 SQIVND (reference sequence). The CDR3 is made up of 13 amino acids. CDR3 DNA sequence: TGTGCCAGTAGTAGCGGGAGCACAGATACGCAGTATTTT. Amino acid sequence: CASSSGSTDTQYF.

The chain carries TRBV10-3 and TRBJ2-3; 11 bases line up with TRBD2. V shed 5 bases and J 4 bases; nucleotides not matched to a gene: 5. The length of the CDR3 is 15 residues. From germline, CDR1 is ENHRY and CDR2 SYGVKD. This CDR3 reads CAISHTSGSSDTQYF. The CDR3 DNA reads TGTGCCATCAGTCATACTAGCGGGAGTTCAGATACGCAGTATTTT.

The chain is built from TRBV18 and TRBJ1-2; weak D call: TRBD1 (5 bases). Trimming left V 1 base short and J 3 bases short, with 12 bases between. Germline CDR1 is KGHSH and CDR2 is LQKENI. The CDR3 runs to 15 residues. The CDR3 spells CASSPQGNVDYGYTF. The CDR3 DNA sequence: TGTGCCAGCTCACCACAGGGGAACGTGGACTATGGCTACACCTTC.

The table lists this clone with a count of one. The chain is built from TRBV2 and TRBJ1-2; weak D call: TRBD1 (5 bases). This CDR3 spans 15 amino acids. Trimming left V 8 bases short and J 3 bases short, with 19 bases between. Per the germline V gene, CDR1 is SNHLY and CDR2 is FYNNEI. This CDR3 is CASRTGRGGDYGYTF. The CDR3 DNA sequence: TGTGCCAGCCGAACGGGGCGAGGCGGAGACTATGGCTACACCTTC.

Only one count was recorded for this clone. This rearrangement joins TRBV30 to TRBJ1-1; possibly TRBD1 for D (5 bases). CDR3 size: 13 residues. CDR1 and CDR2 from the germline V gene are GTSNPN and SVGIG (reference sequence). Deletions cut 5 bases from V and 1 base from J, with 11 bases between. The CDR3: CAWDSGTNTEAFF. For the CDR3, the DNA is TGTGCCTGGGACAGTGGGACGAACACTGAAGCTTTCTTT.

As concerns this clone: Other nucleotide sequences from this sample produce the same CDR3. The chain is built from TRBV6-2 or TRBV6-3 and TRBJ2-7; the D gene is possibly TRBD1 (6 bases). This CDR3 is built from 14 residues. Germline CDR1 reads MNHEY; CDR2 reads SVGEGT. The V and J ends lost 2 bases and 3 bases respectively, with 11 bases between them. The DNA of the CDR3 is TGTGCCAGCAGTTACGGGACAAGCGGCTACGAGCAGTACTTC. Translated, it gives CASSYGTSGYEQYF.

The rearrangement joins TRBV11-3 to TRBJ2-1; TRBD1 might be the D (6 bases). Germline CDR1 reads SGHNT; CDR2 reads YENEEA. The V end was cut by 0 bases, the J end by 9 bases, with 15 bases between. CDR3 length: 15 amino acids. CDR3 nucleotide sequence: TGTGCCAGCAGCTTAGACCGACAGGCCTCGGGTGAGCAGTTCTTC. Encoded protein: CASSLDRQASGEQFF.

This clone was seen once. This chain connects TRBV4-1 to TRBJ2-3; 8 nucleotides align to TRBD2. V was pared by 0 bases and J by 2 bases, with 7 bases of the junction left unmatched. Germline V gene lookup returns CDR1 MGHRA and CDR2 YSYEKL. CDR3 length equals 17 residues. CDR3 DNA: TGCGCCAGCAGCCAAGATCGGGCGGGAGGTGTCACAGATACGCAGTATTTT. The encoded protein is CASSQDRAGGVTDTQYF.

The chain joins TRBV24-1 to TRBJ2-3, with a tentative D call TRBD2 (5 bases). The CDR3 consists of 13 residues. Trimming took 5 bases from V and 2 from J, leaving 7 bases between them. CDR1 is KGHDR, CDR2 SFDVKD, per germline. CDR3 amino acids: CATSGLATDTQYF. The CDR3 region has the DNA TGTGCCACCAGTGGTCTAGCCACAGATACGCAGTATTTT.

This chain joins TRBV5-6 and TRBJ2-3, with 7 nucleotides matching TRBD2. J was trimmed by 3 bases and V by 4 bases; bases with no gene match: 5. The germline V gene encodes CDR1 SGHDT and CDR2 YYEEEE. The CDR3 is made up of 14 amino acids. DNA of the CDR3: TGTGCCAGCAGCCCAGGACTAGTAACAGATACGCAGTATTTT. Protein product: CASSPGLVTDTQYF. The whole variable domain, filled in from reference TRBV5-6 and TRBJ2-3, reads DAGVTQSPTHLIKTRGQQVTLRCSPKSGHDTVSWYQQALGQGPQFIFQYYEEEERQRGNFPDRFSGHQFPNYSSELNVNALLLGDSALYLCASSPGLVTDTQYFGPGTRLTVL.

This clone was recorded once. This chain joins TRBV4-1 and TRBJ2-1; D is uncertain. The CDR3 is made up of 12 amino acids. Trimming removed 3 bases at V and 8 bases at J, with 8 bases between. Germline V gene lookup returns CDR1 MGHRA and CDR2 YSYEKL. The CDR3, as DNA: TGCGCCAGCAGCCATTTTCGGGATGAGCAGTTCTTC. Its protein product is CASSHFRDEQFF.

The V gene is TRBV2, the J gene TRBJ2-4; possible D gene TRBD1, 6 bases. Germline V gene data show CDR1 as SNHLY and CDR2 as FYNNEI. The CDR3 totals 14 residues. The ends were cut back, 3 bases at V and 8 bases at J, with 14 bases in the middle. The CDR3 coding sequence is TGTGCCAGCAGTGACCTTTTTCAGGGGTACATTCAGTACTTC. Translating gives CASSDLFQGYIQYF.

J is TRBJ2-1 and V is TRBV7-9; D might be TRBD1 or TRBD2, each matching 6 bases. This CDR3 has 19 residues. The V gene's germline CDR1 is SEHNR and CDR2 FQNEAQ (reference sequence). V was trimmed by 5 bases and J by 1 base, leaving 24 bases between them. The CDR3 region is CASSPSPRGARSSYNEQFF. The CDR3 DNA reads as TGTGCCAGCAGCCCCAGTCCTAGGGGGGCGAGAAGTTCCTACAATGAGCAGTTCTTC. The full variable domain, its missing parts supplied by reference TRBV7-9 and TRBJ2-1, is DTGVSQNPRHKITKRGQNVTFRCDPISEHNRLYWYRQTLGQGPEFLTYFQNEAQLEKSRLLSDRFSAERPKGSFSTLEIQRTEQGDSAMYLCASSPSPRGARSSYNEQFFGPGTRLTVL.

The V and J genes are TRBV2 and TRBJ1-2; tentative D call: TRBD1 (5 bases). V lost 0 bases to trimming and J lost 8 bases, with 13 bases between them. Germline values: CDR1 SNHLY, CDR2 FYNNEI. The CDR3 covers 14 residues. CDR3 nucleotides: TGTGCCAGCAGTGAAGCTAGGGGTTTGCCGGGCTACACCTTC. Translating it yields CASSEARGLPGYTF.

This chain links TRBV5-5 with TRBJ1-1; D gene unclear. The CDR3 runs 13 residues. The V end lost 2 bases, the J end lost 1 base, and 6 bases lay between the germline ends. Germline V CDR1 and CDR2: SGHKS, YYEKEE (reference sequence). The CDR3 sequence: CASSLDTNTEAFF. The CDR3 DNA reads as TGTGCCAGCAGCTTAGACACGAACACTGAAGCTTTCTTT.

The chain has TRBV9 and TRBJ2-7, with 8 bases that match TRBD2. The V gene end was trimmed by 4 bases and the J gene end by 3 bases; junction bases not matched to a gene: 9. Germline V gives CDR1 SGDLS, CDR2 YYNGEE. CDR3 size: 15 residues. The CDR3 region is CASSPTTSVNYEQYF. DNA for the CDR3: TGTGCCAGCAGCCCCACGACTAGCGTAAACTACGAGCAGTACTTC.

The chain combines TRBV13 with TRBJ2-7; TRBD2 might be the D (6 bases). There are 12 residues in the CDR3. The V end was cut by 6 bases, the J end by 5 bases, with 11 bases between. Germline CDR1 PRHDT, CDR2 FYEKMQ (reference sequence). CDR3 coding DNA: TGTGCCAGCAGTCCAGCGGGCCACGAGCAGTACTTC. Its translation: CASSPAGHEQYF. Full variable domain (missing parts from reference TRBV13 and TRBJ2-7): AAGVIQSPRHLIKEKRETATLKCYPIPRHDTVYWYQQGPGQDPQFLISFYEKMQSDKGSIPDRFSAQQFSDYHSELNMSSLELGDSALYFCASSPAGHEQYFGPGTRLTVT.

The J gene is TRBJ1-2, the V gene TRBV6-1; TRBD1 aligns across 12 bases. Trimming at V came to 2 bases and at J to 8 bases, leaving 6 bases not matched to a gene. Germline assignment: CDR1 MNHNS and CDR2 SASEGT. The length of the CDR3 is 15 residues. As DNA, the CDR3 is TGTGCCAGCAGTGAATGGGGACAGGGGGCGGAAGGCTACACCTTC. It codes for CASSEWGQGAEGYTF.

The chain employs TRBV7-2 and TRBJ2-7; 9 bases line up with TRBD2. The CDR3 extends over 15 amino acids. The V segment lost 5 bases and the J segment 2 bases; nucleotides outside the gene matches: 7. Germline V gene sequence: CDR1 SGHTA, CDR2 FQGNSA. The chain's CDR3 is CASSLSGSKPYEQYF. The CDR3 DNA sequence: TGTGCCAGCAGCCTTAGCGGGAGTAAGCCCTACGAGCAGTACTTC.

This sequence joins TRBV28 and TRBJ1-1; 7 bases match TRBD1. Germline V gene lookup returns CDR1 MDHEN and CDR2 SYDVKM. Germline trimming cut 5 bases from V and 8 bases from J; bases unmatched to any gene: 11. CDR3 length equals 14 residues. The CDR3 protein is CASSIQDRASEAFF. The CDR3 DNA follows: TGTGCCAGCAGTATCCAAGACAGGGCCTCGGAAGCTTTCTTT.

This chain uses TRBV5-1 with TRBJ1-2, with D uncertain. From germline, CDR1 is SGHRS and CDR2 YFSETQ. CDR3 length: 15 amino acids. Trimming removed 0 bases from V and 2 bases from J, with 11 bases in between. CDR3 nucleotides: TGCGCCAGCAGCTTGGATGGATCCTCGAACTATGGCTACACCTTC. It codes for CASSLDGSSNYGYTF.